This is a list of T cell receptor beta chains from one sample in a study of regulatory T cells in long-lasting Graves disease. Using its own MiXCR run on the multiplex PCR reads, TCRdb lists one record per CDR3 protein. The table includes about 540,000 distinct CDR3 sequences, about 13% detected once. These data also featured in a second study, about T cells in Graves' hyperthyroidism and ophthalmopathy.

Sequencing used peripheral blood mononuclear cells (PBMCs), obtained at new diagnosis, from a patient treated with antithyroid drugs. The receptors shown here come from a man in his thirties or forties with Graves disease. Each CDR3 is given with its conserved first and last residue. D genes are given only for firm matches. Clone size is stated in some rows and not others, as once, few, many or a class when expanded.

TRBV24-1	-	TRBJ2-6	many	TGTGCCACCAGTGATTCCAAACAGGGTGTATGGGCCAACGTCCTGACTTTC	CATSDSKQGVWANVLTF
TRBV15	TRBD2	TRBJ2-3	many	TGTGCCACCAGCAGAGTTACTAGCGGGATGGATACGCAGTATTTT	CATSRVTSGMDTQYF
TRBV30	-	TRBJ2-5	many	TGTGCCTGGGAGCAAGGGCTGTTCGCGGAGACCCAGTACTTC	CAWEQGLFAETQYF
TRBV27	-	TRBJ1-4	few	TGTGCCAGCAGTGCCCGGGACATTCGTGAAAAACTGTTTTTT	CASSARDIREKLFF
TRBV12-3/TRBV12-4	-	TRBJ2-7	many	TGTGCCAGCACCCTGGGGGGGCGCGACGAGCAGTACTTC	CASTLGGRDEQYF
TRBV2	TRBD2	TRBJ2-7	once	TGTGCCAGCAGCGGGACTAGCGGCTACAATGAGCAGTACTTC	CASSGTSGYNEQYF
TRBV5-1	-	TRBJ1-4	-	TGCGCCAGCAGCTTGAATCCAGGGCGTGAAAAACTGTTTTTT	CASSLNPGREKLFF
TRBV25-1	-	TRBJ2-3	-	TGTGCCAGCAGTGCGAGCGGCCCCAGCACAGATACGCAGTATTTT	CASSASGPSTDTQYF
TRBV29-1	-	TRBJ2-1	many	TGCAGCGTTGTAAATAGGGACGATGAGCAGTTCTTC	CSVVNRDDEQFF
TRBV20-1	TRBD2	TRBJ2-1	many	TGCAGTGCTGGTTGGACTAGCCGGGGGATTTACAATGAGCAGTTCTTC	CSAGWTSRGIYNEQFF
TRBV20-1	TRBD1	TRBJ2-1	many	TGCAGTGCTCCCATAGGGACAGGGTACAATGAGCAGTTCTTC	CSAPIGTGYNEQFF
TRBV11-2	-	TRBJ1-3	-	TGTGCCAGCAGCTTAGACGTCAGTCCGGGAAACACCATATATTTT	CASSLDVSPGNTIYF
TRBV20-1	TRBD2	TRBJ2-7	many	TGCAGTGCTAACCGCCCAAGGGCGGGAGAGTCCTACGAGCAGTACTTC	CSANRPRAGESYEQYF
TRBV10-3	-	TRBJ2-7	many	TGTGCCATCAGTGCCGGGGTTACCTACGAGCAGTACTTC	CAISAGVTYEQYF
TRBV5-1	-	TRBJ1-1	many	TGCGCCAGCAGCCCCAGGAGGGGGTTGAACACTGAAGCTTTCTTT	CASSPRRGLNTEAFF
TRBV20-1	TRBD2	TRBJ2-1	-	TGCAGTGCTAGAGGTGGAGTGGGGGGAGGGGTCTCCTACAATGAGCAGTTCTTC	CSARGGVGGGVSYNEQFF
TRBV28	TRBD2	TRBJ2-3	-	TGTGCCAGCAGTTTCCCCATGACCCTAGCGGGAGAACGAGATACGCAGTATTTT	CASSFPMTLAGERDTQYF
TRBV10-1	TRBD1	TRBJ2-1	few	TGCGCCAGCAGCCACCTCGGACAGGGGATTAATGAGCAGTTCTTC	CASSHLGQGINEQFF
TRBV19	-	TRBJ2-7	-	TGTGCCAGTAAAAAAGACAACGAGCAGTACTTC	CASKKDNEQYF
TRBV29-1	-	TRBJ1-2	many	TGCAGCGCAAGAGCAGGTGGCTACACCTTC	CSARAGGYTF
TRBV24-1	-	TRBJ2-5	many	TGTGCCACCAGTGATCCAGGCCGGGGGACATCCCAAGAGACCCAGTACTTC	CATSDPGRGTSQETQYF
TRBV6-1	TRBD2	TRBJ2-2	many	TGTGCCAGCAAAGGGAGCGGGAGGGTTGGCGGGGAGCTGTTTTTT	CASKGSGRVGGELFF